The T cell receptor (beta chain) described here comes from a study of blood T cell repertoires in COVID-19. Assay used: immunoSEQ multiplex PCR; TCRdb lists only in-frame clones, some missing. Of hundreds of thousands of clones in the sample, 70% to 90% are singletons; the top ten hold roughly 1.4%. The sample comprised PBMCs or T cells enriched from blood (not recorded which). The receptor's source is a woman between 18 and 29 years old who had been exposed to COVID-19.

As DNA, the CDR3 is TGCGCCAGCAGCCAAGACGCAGCGGGGACCTACGAGCAGTACTTC. Translation gives CASSQDAAGTYEQYF. The J gene is TRBJ2-7, the V gene TRBV4-1; 7 nucleotides agree with TRBD2. This CDR3 comprises 15 residues. The junction had 4 bases not matched to a gene; V was cut back by 0 bases and J by 2 bases. Per germline, CDR1 MGHRA and CDR2 YSYEKL.